This T cell receptor (beta chain) was captured by sequencing in a study of cytomegalovirus exposure and HLA in healthy donors. General study points: High specificity and sensitivity for cytomegalovirus status were reported for the classifier. A prior analysis recorded that most TCR beta V segments were productive about 90% or about 30% of the time.

This clone was seen once. Its cognate antigen is unknown. PCR was performed using 60 Vbeta and 13 Jbeta primers. Libraries were prepared by immunoSEQ multiplex PCR; TCRdb keeps only in-frame clonotypes and omits some of them. The sample carries tens of thousands of clones, around 81% recorded once. The sample was PBMCs. The origin of this receptor is a man aged 25-45 years in good health and CMV-seronegative.

The CDR3 here is CSVVSAGLYGYTF. The CDR3 bases are TGCAGCGTTGTCTCAGCAGGCCTCTATGGCTACACCTTC. V and J are TRBV29-1 and TRBJ1-2, with D unclear. The CDR3 runs to 13 residues. Per the germline V gene, CDR1 is SQVTM and CDR2 is ANQGSEA. The V gene lost 4 bases and the J gene lost 4 bases, with 13 bases spanning the gap.